This T cell receptor beta chain was profiled in a study of T-cell memory formation after mild COVID-19 (dated by TCRdb to 2020 to 2023). As for the study more broadly: TCR sequence clusters from the two donors were largely donor specific. Two young, previously healthy adult volunteers made up the cohort, one male and one female. In two donors, T-cell clones that expanded and contracted after mild COVID-19 were tracked by sequencing TCRalpha and TCRbeta repertoires over time. The investigation overall reported the following: Clones that contracted from day 15 to 85 showed balanced CD4/CD8 phenotypes, whereas a second wave of clones that expanded from day 15 to 37 leaned towards CD4+. The study covered only a couple of mild cases, and larger cohorts including severe cases with pre-infection samples were considered necessary. Some responding clones were detected in pre-infection memory, suggesting pre-existing cross-reactive memory T cells joined the SARS-CoV-2 response. The second-wave clones that peaked on day 37 were not confirmed to be SARS-CoV-2 specific. Contracting CD4+ clones appeared mostly in the CM and EM memory subsets, whereas CD8+ clones were enriched in EMRA.

Looking up the germline V gene yields CDR1 SGHRS and CDR2 YFSETQ. Ends trimmed: V by 4 bases, J by 10 bases; bases unmatched to a gene: 18. The CDR3 measures 17 amino acids from cysteine to phenylalanine. CDR3 DNA is the only sequence kept; it has 51 bases, read in frame from the first base. Ficoll-Paque density gradient centrifugation was the method used to isolate PBMCs. The sequencing machine was an Illumina NovaSeq 6000. Using 5'RACE with constant-segment primers, TCRalpha and TCRbeta cDNA libraries were constructed, with sample barcodes and unique molecular identifiers added in the process. RNA was extracted from every sample with Trizol reagent. The libraries were amplified in two PCR steps, and the second step added a second sample barcode and Illumina TruSeq adapters. Libraries were sequenced on an Illumina NovaSeq with 2 x 150 bp paired-end reads. On the study's bioinformatics: With migec v1.2.7, reads were demultiplexed and then collapsed into UMI-guided consensus sequences. Using mixcr v2.1.11, the UMI consensuses were aligned to TRA and TRB V and J templates and assembled into clonotypes. Expanded or contracted clonotypes were those called significant by both edgeR and NoisET, with noise models trained on biological replicates. For edgeR calls, a false discovery rate-adjusted p below 0.01 and a log2 fold-change threshold of 1 were applied. As an exploratory analysis of dynamics, max-normalized trajectories of the 1000 most abundant clonotypes were examined by PCA with hierarchical clustering. The CD4 or CD8 phenotype of responding clones was assigned using the separately sequenced CD4+ and CD8+ repertoires. Clones were called with MiXCR by TCRdb after fastp trimmed the public reads at Q25, and only in-frame beta chains were retained. Rows are unified per CDR3 protein, each entry keeping the most common DNA and genes. Here the V and J calls rest on TCRdb's processing, not on the authors' analysis. The sample table holds about 260,000 distinct CDR3 sequences, of which 15% to 20% were seen once. Together, the top ten hold 22% of the sample.

A note on this clonotype: Its antigen is unknown. No base qualities exist here, and no much larger clone lies one base off it.

This clonotype was obtained from a man younger than 30 who had mild COVID-19 (a few samples of this study predate the infection). The sample titles of this study are shuffled in the database, so cell type and time point are left out; the donor was told from shared clones. Recombination joined TRBV5-1 with TRBJ2-4, with 9 central nucleotides matching TRBD1. The sample was PBMCs or a T cell subset sorted from them (not recorded which). The CDR3 reads CASSARQGGLLEGIQYF. The nucleotide sequence reads TGCGCCAGCAGCGCACGACAGGGGGGACTCCTCGAGGGAATTCAGTACTTC.